This record looks at one T cell receptor (beta chain) sequence and its context. Its antigen remains unknown. Assay used: immunoSEQ multiplex PCR; TCRdb lists only in-frame clones, some missing. The table records 200,000 or so clones, roughly 88% of them present only once. These data originate in a study of T cell responses to AZD1222 COVID-19 vaccine. Whole-study findings and limits: Donors were chiefly white British, with a greater number of females, and clonal diversity was perhaps underestimated.

V was clipped by 4 bases and J by 2 bases, with 10 bases between them. This CDR3 is built from 13 residues. Germline lookup yields CDR1 SGHKS and CDR2 YYEKEE (reference sequence). The specimen was peripheral blood, collected on day 0 of AZD1222 vaccination. The clonotype was recovered from an adult in good health. The gene calls are TRBV5-5 and TRBJ2-7; no clear D. The CDR3: CASSPRTAYEQYF. In nucleotides, the CDR3 is TGTGCCAGCAGCCCGCGGACCGCCTACGAGCAGTACTTC.